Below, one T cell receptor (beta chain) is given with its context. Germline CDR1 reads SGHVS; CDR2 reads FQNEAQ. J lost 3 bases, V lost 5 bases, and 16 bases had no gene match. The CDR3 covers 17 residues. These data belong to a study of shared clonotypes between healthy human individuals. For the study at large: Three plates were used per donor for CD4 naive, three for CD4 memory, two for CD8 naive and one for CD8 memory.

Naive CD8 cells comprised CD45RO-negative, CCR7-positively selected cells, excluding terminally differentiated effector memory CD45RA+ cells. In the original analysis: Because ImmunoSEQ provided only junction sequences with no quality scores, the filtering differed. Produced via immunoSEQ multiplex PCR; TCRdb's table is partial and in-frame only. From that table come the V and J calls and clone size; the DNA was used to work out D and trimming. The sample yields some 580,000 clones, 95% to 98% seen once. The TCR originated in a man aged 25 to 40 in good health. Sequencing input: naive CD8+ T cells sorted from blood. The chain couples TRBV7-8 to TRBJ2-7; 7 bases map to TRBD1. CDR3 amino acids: CASSIRQGRPLVYEQYF. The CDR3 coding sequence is TGTGCCAGCAGCATAAGACAGGGTCGGCCTTTGGTCTACGAGCAGTACTTC. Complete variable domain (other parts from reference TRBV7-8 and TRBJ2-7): GAGVSQSPRYKVAKRGQDVALRCDPISGHVSLFWYQQALGQGPEFLTYFQNEAQLDKSGLPSDRFFAERPEGSVSTLKIQRTQQEDSAVYLCASSIRQGRPLVYEQYFGPGTRLTVT.